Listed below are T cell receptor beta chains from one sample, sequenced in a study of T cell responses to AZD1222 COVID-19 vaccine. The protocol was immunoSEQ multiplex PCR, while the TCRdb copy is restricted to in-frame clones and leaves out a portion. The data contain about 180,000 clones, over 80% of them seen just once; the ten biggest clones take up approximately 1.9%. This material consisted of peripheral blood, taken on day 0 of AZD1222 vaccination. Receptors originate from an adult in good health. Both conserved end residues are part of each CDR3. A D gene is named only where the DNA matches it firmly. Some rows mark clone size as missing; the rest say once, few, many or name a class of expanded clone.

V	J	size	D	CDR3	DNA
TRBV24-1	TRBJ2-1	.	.	CATSPGREQFF	TGTGCCACCAGCCCAGGACGCGAGCAGTTCTTC
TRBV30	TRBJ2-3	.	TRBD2	CAWSFPPSLAGWWDTQYF	TGTGCCTGGAGTTTCCCGCCTAGTCTAGCGGGGTGGTGGGATACGCAGTATTTT
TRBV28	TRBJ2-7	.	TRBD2	CASRQAGDGYEQYF	TGTGCCAGCAGGCAAGCGGGAGACGGGTACGAGCAGTACTTC
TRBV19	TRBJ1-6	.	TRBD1	CATSDRINSPLHF	TGTGCCACCTCGGACAGGATTAATTCACCCCTCCACTTT
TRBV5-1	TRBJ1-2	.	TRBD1	CASSTGTGGLGYGYTF	TGCGCCAGCTCCACCGGGACAGGGGGTCTGGGCTATGGCTACACCTTC
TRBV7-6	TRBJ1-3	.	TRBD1	CASSRTGRGNTIYF	TGTGCCAGCAGCAGGACAGGGCGGGGAAACACCATATATTTT
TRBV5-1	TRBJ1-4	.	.	CASSLEARREEKLFF	TGCGCCAGCAGCTTGGAGGCGAGGAGAGAAGAAAAACTGTTTTTT
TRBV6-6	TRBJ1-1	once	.	CASRPQGMNTEAFF	TGTGCCAGCAGACCTCAGGGCATGAACACTGAAGCTTTCTTT
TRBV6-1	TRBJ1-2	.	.	CASSEVYGPGGYTF	TGTGCCAGCAGTGAAGTCTACGGACCTGGTGGCTACACCTTC
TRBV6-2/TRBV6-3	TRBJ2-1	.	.	CASSYSRESDSNEDNEQFF	TGTGCCAGCAGTTACTCGAGGGAATCGGACAGTAATGAAGACAATGAGCAGTTCTTC
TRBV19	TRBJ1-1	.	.	CASTLGVTEAFF	TGTGCCAGTACTCTAGGGGTCACTGAAGCTTTCTTT
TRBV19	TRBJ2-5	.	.	CASSIVGARETQYF	TGTGCCAGTAGTATCGTCGGGGCCCGAGAGACCCAGTACTTC
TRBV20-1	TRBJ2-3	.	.	CSASSTVLTDTQYF	TGCAGTGCTAGTTCGACAGTCCTCACAGATACGCAGTATTTT
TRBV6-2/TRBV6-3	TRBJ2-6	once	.	CASSYDSQSGANVLTF	TGTGCCAGCAGTTACGACAGCCAGTCTGGGGCCAACGTCCTGACTTTC
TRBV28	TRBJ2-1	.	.	CASRSSYNEQFF	TGTGCCAGCAGGAGCTCCTACAATGAGCAGTTCTTC
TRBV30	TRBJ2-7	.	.	CAWSLGRVVGEQYF	TGTGCCTGGAGTTTGGGCAGGGTTGTCGGCGAGCAGTACTTC
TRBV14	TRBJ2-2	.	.	CASSQELRILTTGELFF	TGTGCCAGCAGCCAAGAATTACGGATTCTGACCACCGGGGAGCTGTTTTTT